The rows below give T cell receptor beta chains drawn from one sample of a study of blood T cell repertoires in COVID-19. Here immunoSEQ multiplex PCR was the method, and the copy in TCRdb shows in-frame clones only, minus some. The data hold more than 250,000 clones, with around 88% observed a single time. Sequenced: peripheral blood. The receptors here all came from a woman in her thirties with COVID-19, enrolled during active disease. CDR3s include the opening cysteine and the closing phenylalanine or tryptophan. Each record gives: J gene, clone size, D gene, V gene, CDR3 protein, CDR3 DNA. The D gene is left open where the match is weak. The size entry is marked missing in some rows and otherwise reads once, few, many or a size class.

TRBJ1-2	-	TRBD1	TRBV6-1	CASSCDRQGAYGYTF	TGTGCCAGCAGTTGCGATCGGCAGGGGGCCTATGGCTACACCTTC
TRBJ1-6	-	-	TRBV5-1	CASSSTESGNSPLHF	TGCGCCAGCAGCTCGACAGAATCTGGTAATTCACCCCTCCACTTT
TRBJ2-5	-	-	TRBV21-1	CASSKGLADDQETQYF	TGTGCCAGCAGCAAAGGGCTAGCGGACGATCAAGAGACCCAGTACTTC
TRBJ1-2	-	-	TRBV29-1	CSCTGGDGYGYTF	TGCAGCTGCACTGGGGGGGATGGGTATGGCTACACCTTC
TRBJ1-5	-	-	TRBV7-2	CASSLTSNQPQHF	TGTGCCAGCAGCTTAACATCCAATCAGCCCCAGCATTTT
TRBJ2-5	-	TRBD1	TRBV2	CASSGTGGRETQYF	TGTGCCAGCAGTGGAACAGGGGGCCGAGAGACCCAGTACTTC
TRBJ2-5	-	-	TRBV4-1	CASSQGPGGETQYF	TGCGCCAGCAGCCAAGGTCCAGGTGGGGAGACCCAGTACTTC
TRBJ1-3	once	-	TRBV3-1/TRBV3-2	CASSQPGSGNTIYF	TGTGCCAGCAGCCAGCCAGGCTCTGGAAACACCATATATTTT
TRBJ2-1	once	TRBD2	TRBV2	CASSPTSGGASEQFF	TGTGCCAGCAGTCCAACTAGCGGGGGGGCCTCTGAGCAGTTCTTC
TRBJ1-4	-	TRBD1	TRBV5-1	CASSSGTGEEKLFF	TGCGCCAGCAGCTCCGGGACAGGGGAGGAAAAACTGTTTTTT
TRBJ1-6	-	TRBD1	TRBV10-3	CAIQGAGSPLHF	TGTGCCATACAGGGGGCTGGTTCACCCCTCCACTTT
TRBJ1-3	-	TRBD1	TRBV3-1/TRBV3-2	CASSQLPMGQGSGNTIYF	TGTGCCAGCAGCCAACTCCCTATGGGACAGGGGTCTGGAAACACCATATATTTT
TRBJ2-7	-	-	TRBV6-5	CASSSYRERIYEQYF	TGTGCCAGCAGCTCCTACAGGGAAAGGATCTACGAGCAGTACTTC
TRBJ2-3	-	TRBD2	TRBV7-6	CASSLSTSTSGGHSTDTQYF	TGTGCCAGCAGCCTTTCGACTTCCACTAGCGGGGGACACTCCACAGATACGCAGTATTTT
TRBJ1-1	-	-	TRBV4-2	CASSQDDSLNTEAFF	TGTGCCAGCAGCCAAGATGACAGCCTGAACACTGAAGCTTTCTTT
TRBJ2-3	-	TRBD1	TRBV7-2	CASSLSPGGAGDTQYF	TGTGCCAGCAGCTTAAGCCCAGGGGGCGCGGGAGATACGCAGTATTTT
TRBJ1-3	-	-	TRBV19	CASSMAGLNSGNTIYF	TGTGCCAGTAGTATGGCGGGACTGAACTCTGGAAACACCATATATTTT
TRBJ2-3	once	-	TRBV5-4	CASSPGGGKKDTQYF	TGTGCCAGCAGCCCCGGAGGCGGGAAAAAAGATACGCAGTATTTT
TRBJ1-5	once	TRBD1	TRBV5-7	CASSLRDRVIQPQHF	TGTGCCAGCAGCTTAAGGGACAGGGTGATTCAGCCCCAGCATTTT
TRBJ1-6	-	-	TRBV3-1/TRBV3-2	CASSQDPLYLHF	TGTGCCAGCAGCCAAGATCCCCTGTACCTCCACTTT
TRBJ1-1	-	-	TRBV18	CASSPPEYTEAFF	TGTGCCAGCTCACCACCTGAGTACACTGAAGCTTTCTTT
TRBJ1-5	-	TRBD1	TRBV4-1	CASSQGVGGTGGNQPQHF	TGCGCCAGCAGCCAAGGGGTAGGTGGGACAGGGGGCAATCAGCCCCAGCATTTT
TRBJ2-7	-	TRBD2	TRBV7-6	CASSPRTSGGLYEQYF	TGTGCCAGCAGCCCGAGGACTAGCGGGGGGCTATACGAGCAGTACTTC
TRBJ1-1	-	-	TRBV21-1	CASSKGVDRPNTEAFF	TGTGCCAGCAGCAAAGGAGTTGACAGGCCCAACACTGAAGCTTTCTTT
TRBJ1-5	-	-	TRBV27	CASSLGRAQPQHF	TGTGCCAGCAGTTTAGGGCGGGCTCAGCCCCAGCATTTT
TRBJ2-1	-	-	TRBV27	CASSFAGSSYNEQFF	TGTGCCAGCAGTTTCGCGGGGAGCTCCTACAATGAGCAGTTCTTC
TRBJ2-1	once	-	TRBV2	CASSEGPDRRNEQFF	TGTGCCAGCAGTGAGGGCCCCGACCGACGGAATGAGCAGTTCTTC
TRBJ1-4	-	TRBD1	TRBV24-1	CATSEPGQGNEKLFF	TGTGCCACCAGTGAGCCGGGACAGGGGAATGAAAAACTGTTTTTT
TRBJ2-5	-	TRBD1	TRBV11-1	CASSLGGTAEETQYF	TGTGCCAGCAGCTTAGGGGGGACAGCCGAAGAGACCCAGTACTTC
TRBJ1-1	-	-	TRBV20-1	CSATGDSEAFF	TGCAGTGCTACGGGCGACAGCGAAGCTTTCTTT
TRBJ2-1	-	TRBD2	TRBV7-8	CASSLGAGGSADEQFF	TGTGCCAGCAGCTTAGGGGCGGGGGGATCGGCTGATGAGCAGTTCTTC
TRBJ2-3	-	-	TRBV5-1	CASSGGRETDTQYF	TGCGCCAGCAGCGGAGGTCGGGAGACAGATACGCAGTATTTT
TRBJ2-7	-	TRBD1	TRBV29-1	CSVTGTAYEQYF	TGCAGCGTTACCGGGACAGCCTACGAGCAGTACTTC
TRBJ2-7	-	TRBD1	TRBV4-1	CASSQKQGNGEQYF	TGCGCCAGCAGCCAAAAACAGGGGAACGGCGAGCAGTACTTC
TRBJ1-2	-	-	TRBV19	CASSIATGDGYTF	TGTGCCAGTAGTATAGCAACAGGAGATGGCTACACCTTC
TRBJ1-2	-	-	TRBV5-4	CASSLEAVYGYTF	TGTGCCAGCAGCTTAGAAGCGGTCTATGGCTACACCTTC
TRBJ2-3	-	TRBD2	TRBV4-2	CASSQDPPVAGVRTDTQYF	TGTGCCAGCAGCCAAGACCCCCCGGTAGCGGGGGTCCGCACAGATACGCAGTATTTT
TRBJ1-1	-	-	TRBV19	CASSIGRGTEAFF	TGTGCCAGTAGTATTGGGCGGGGGACTGAAGCTTTCTTT
TRBJ1-2	-	-	TRBV5-5	CASSFSDSDGYTF	TGTGCCAGCAGCTTCTCAGATTCAGATGGCTACACCTTC
TRBJ1-1	-	-	TRBV7-8	CASSLRYGGTNTEAFF	TGTGCCAGCAGCTTAAGGTATGGGGGCACAAACACTGAAGCTTTCTTT
TRBJ1-3	-	-	TRBV6-5	CASSYSKNRGNTIYF	TGTGCCAGCAGTTACTCGAAAAACAGAGGAAACACCATATATTTT
TRBJ1-2	-	-	TRBV5-1	CASSLVGQMLINYGYTF	TGCGCCAGCAGCTTGGTCGGACAGATGTTGATTAACTATGGCTACACCTTC
TRBJ2-2	-	TRBD2	TRBV27	CASSSDSGGNGELFF	TGTGCCAGCAGTTCGGATAGCGGGGGTAACGGGGAGCTGTTTTTT
TRBJ1-2	-	TRBD1	TRBV6-5	CASSSGTGWGYTF	TGTGCCAGCAGTTCCGGGACAGGTTGGGGCTACACCTTC
TRBJ1-2	once	-	TRBV20-1	CSVKSDYGYTF	TGCAGTGTTAAATCCGACTATGGCTACACCTTC
TRBJ1-2	-	TRBD1	TRBV18	CASSPRGDREPYGYTF	TGTGCCAGCTCACCACGGGGGGACAGGGAACCCTATGGCTACACCTTC
TRBJ1-6	-	-	TRBV4-1	CASSRSLQGLNSPLHF	TGCGCCAGCAGCCGCTCCCTCCAGGGCCTTAATTCACCCCTCCACTTT